The TCR beta chain described here comes from a study of cytomegalovirus exposure and HLA in healthy donors. About the study: A prior analysis found 117 million unique TCR beta sequences from roughly 180 million T cells. General study findings and limits: The productive fraction for most TCR beta V segments was about 90% or about 30% in an earlier analysis. No immune exposure information besides CMV serostatus was available. Some TCR beta chains (roughly 150 of them) were listed as cytomegalovirus-associated.

V shed 5 bases, J shed 4 bases, and the junction held 6 bases outside the gene matches. CDR3 length: 15 amino acids. Germline-derived CDR1 and CDR2 are MNHEY and SVGAGI. In its sample, this clone was seen once. What it binds is not known. The PCR had 60 Vbeta and 13 Jbeta primers. TCRdb keeps only in-frame clones here, not all; method: immunoSEQ multiplex PCR. The data hold hundreds of thousands of clones, with roughly 80% observed a single time. V gene TRBV6-5 combines with J gene TRBJ1-5; 9 positions agree with TRBD1. The sequenced material came from PBMCs. The sequence derives from a man in his forties in good health and CMV-seronegative. The CDR3: CASSRTGVGNQPQHF. The CDR3 DNA sequence: TGTGCCAGCAGTAGGACAGGGGTCGGGAATCAGCCCCAGCATTTT.